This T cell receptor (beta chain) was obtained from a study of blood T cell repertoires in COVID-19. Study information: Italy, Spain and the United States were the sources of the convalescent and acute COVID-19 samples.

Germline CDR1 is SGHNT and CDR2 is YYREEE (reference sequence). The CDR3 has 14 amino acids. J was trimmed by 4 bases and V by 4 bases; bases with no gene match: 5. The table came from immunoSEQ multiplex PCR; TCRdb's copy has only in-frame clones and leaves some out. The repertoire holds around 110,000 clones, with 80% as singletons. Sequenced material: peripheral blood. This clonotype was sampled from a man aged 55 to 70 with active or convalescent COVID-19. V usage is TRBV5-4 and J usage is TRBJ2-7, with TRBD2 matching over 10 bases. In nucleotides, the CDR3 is TGTGCCAGCAGCGCAAGCGGGAGGGAATACGAGCAGTACTTC. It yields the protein CASSASGREYEQYF.